This entry lists 10 T cell receptor beta chains sequenced from one sample in a study of cytomegalovirus exposure and HLA in healthy donors. 13 Jbeta primers and 60 Vbeta primers were used for the PCR. The protocol was immunoSEQ multiplex PCR, while the TCRdb copy is restricted to in-frame clones and leaves out a portion. In the table there are over 150,000 clones, 65% to 80% of which are singletons. Material: PBMCs. These receptors were obtained from a woman aged 45-65 years in good health and CMV-seropositive.

V is TRBV28 and J is TRBJ1-2, with 7 bases identical to TRBD1. In germline, CDR1 is MDHEN, CDR2 SYDVKM. This CDR3 comprises 15 residues. The trim removed 10 bases at V and 5 bases at J, leaving 16 bases unmatched. In DNA, the CDR3 is TGTGCCACCCCAAAAGAGCGGACAGGCGATTATGGCTACACCTTC. Protein sequence: CATPKERTGDYGYTF.

The V gene is TRBV7-6, the J gene TRBJ2-2; TRBD2 matches at 7 bases. The J segment lost 6 bases and the V segment lost 4 bases, leaving 14 bases of the junction unmatched. Germline loops: CDR1 SGHVS, CDR2 FNYEAQ. The CDR3 totals 17 residues. CDR3 protein: CASSSGTWGLTPGELFF. The CDR3 DNA reads as TGTGCCAGCAGCTCGGGGACCTGGGGACTAACACCCGGGGAGCTGTTTTTT.

The V gene is TRBV18, the J gene TRBJ1-4; the match to TRBD1 covers 11 bases. CDR3 length: 15 amino acids. Germline values: CDR1 KGHSH, CDR2 LQKENI. Trimming at V came to 1 base and at J to 10 bases, leaving 5 bases not matched to a gene. CDR3 sequence (DNA): TGTGCCAGCTCACCACTCGGACAGGGGGCAGGAAAACTGTTTTTT. It is translated as CASSPLGQGAGKLFF.

V and J are TRBV5-4 and TRBJ1-2, with D hard to call. Germline CDR1 reads SGHNT; CDR2 reads YYREEE (reference sequence). This CDR3 is 14 amino acids long. The ends were cut back, 0 bases at V and 1 base at J, with 7 bases in the middle. The CDR3 spells CASSLVQLNYGYTF. In DNA form, the CDR3 reads TGTGCCAGCAGCTTGGTACAGCTTAACTATGGCTACACCTTC.

This clone was counted many times. The J gene is TRBJ2-7, the V gene TRBV11-3; D remains ambiguous. This CDR3 is built from 15 residues. Germline CDR1 SGHNT, CDR2 YENEEA. The germline V and J ends were trimmed by 5 bases and 0 bases, with 14 bases remaining between them. The CDR3 sequence is CASSPRLASSYEQYF. CDR3 coding DNA: TGTGCCAGCAGCCCAAGACTGGCCTCCTCCTACGAGCAGTACTTC.

The J gene is TRBJ1-2, the V gene TRBV4-3; 9 bases are a match to TRBD1. Per the germline V gene, CDR1 is LGHNA and CDR2 is YSLEER. CDR3 size: 15 residues. The junction had 2 bases not matched to a gene; V was cut back by 1 base and J by 2 bases. CDR3: CASSQVGTGNYGYTF. CDR3 DNA: TGCGCCAGCAGCCAAGTTGGGACAGGGAACTATGGCTACACCTTC.

V usage is TRBV28 and J usage is TRBJ1-3; no definite D call. The CDR3 is 14 amino acids. Germline CDR1 MDHEN, CDR2 SYDVKM. V shed 3 bases and J shed 0 bases, with 6 bases lying between them. The CDR3 is CASSFSGSGNTIYF. The CDR3 DNA follows: TGTGCCAGCAGTTTTTCAGGCTCTGGAAACACCATATATTTT.

The chain is built from TRBV28 and TRBJ2-1; D not certain. Trimming took off 0 bases at V and 0 bases at J, with 6 bases between the two ends. The CDR3 is made up of 15 amino acids. The germline CDR1 and CDR2 sequences are MDHEN and SYDVKM. CDR3 in amino acids: CASSLWRSSYNEQFF. DNA of the CDR3: TGTGCCAGCAGTTTATGGCGGAGCTCCTACAATGAGCAGTTCTTC.

This clone was found a few times. CDR3 coding DNA: TGTGCCAGCAGAGGATCCGACTCCACCGGGGAGCTGTTTTTT. This encodes CASRGSDSTGELFF. The J gene is TRBJ2-2, the V gene TRBV6-4; D ambiguous. Germline assignment: CDR1 MRHNA and CDR2 SNTAGT. There are 14 residues in the CDR3. Between the trimmed V and J ends, which lost 6 bases and 4 bases, there was a span of 12 bases.

The gene calls are TRBV10-1 and TRBJ2-3, with a possible D match to TRBD2 (5 bases). Germline loops: CDR1 WNHNN, CDR2 SYGVQD (reference sequence). CDR3 size: 15 residues. V lost 2 bases, J lost 2 bases, and 11 bases lay in between. The CDR3 DNA is TGCGCCAGCAGTGAGCTGGCTAGCCCCACAGATACGCAGTATTTT. Its translation is CASSELASPTDTQYF.